The rows below give T cell receptor beta chains drawn from one sample of a study of response to subunit inactivated influenza vaccine. One entry per CDR3 protein, called by TCRdb with MiXCR from the RT-PCR reads. Of roughly 650,000 distinct CDR3 sequences listed, 12% to 15% are singletons. The sequencing here drew on PBMCs from blood, taken less than 15 days before vaccination. The receptors originated from a man aged 50 or older who received an inactivated influenza vaccine. Both conserved end residues are part of each CDR3. Each record gives: J gene, D gene, clone size, V gene, CDR3 DNA, CDR3 protein. The D gene is left open where the match is weak. For some rows the clone size is stated as once, few or many, or as a class when expanded; others skip it.

j_gene: TRBJ1-1
d_gene: -
abundance: -
v_gene: TRBV12-3/TRBV12-4
CDR3nt: TGTGCCAGCAGTCTAGGAGGGGTCAGTAACACTGAAGCTTTCTTT
CDR3aa: CASSLGGVSNTEAFF

j_gene: TRBJ2-7
d_gene: -
abundance: few
v_gene: TRBV15
CDR3nt: TGTGCCACCAGCAGAGATCACCCCAGGTTGGACGAGCAGTACTTC
CDR3aa: CATSRDHPRLDEQYF

j_gene: TRBJ1-2
d_gene: -
abundance: few
v_gene: TRBV6-5
CDR3nt: TGTGCCAGCAGTTACCAGGGTCCCCTAGCTAACTATGGCTACACCTTC
CDR3aa: CASSYQGPLANYGYTF

j_gene: TRBJ2-1
d_gene: TRBD2
abundance: many
v_gene: TRBV20-1
CDR3nt: TGCAGTGCTCTACTAGCGGGGCTTTATACTTTCTTC
CDR3aa: CSALLAGLYTFF

j_gene: TRBJ2-5
d_gene: TRBD1
abundance: -
v_gene: TRBV5-1
CDR3nt: TGCGCCAGCAGCTTGGCCGGACAGGGAGGTGAGACCCAGTACTTC
CDR3aa: CASSLAGQGGETQYF

j_gene: TRBJ2-1
d_gene: TRBD2
abundance: many
v_gene: TRBV29-1
CDR3nt: TGCAGCGTAGACGGACTAGTCGACTCCTACAATGAGCAGTTCTTC
CDR3aa: CSVDGLVDSYNEQFF

j_gene: TRBJ2-7
d_gene: TRBD2
abundance: -
v_gene: TRBV6-1
CDR3nt: TGTGCCAGCAGACGTAACCTAGCGGGGGATTCCTACGAGCAGTACTTC
CDR3aa: CASRRNLAGDSYEQYF

j_gene: TRBJ2-7
d_gene: -
abundance: -
v_gene: TRBV20-1
CDR3nt: TGCAGTGCTAGAGAGGGGGCAGCAAAGCAGTACTTC
CDR3aa: CSAREGAAKQYF

j_gene: TRBJ2-1
d_gene: -
abundance: few
v_gene: TRBV30
CDR3nt: TGTGCCTGGAGTGTACTGGGGTGGAGTGAGCAGTTCTTC
CDR3aa: CAWSVLGWSEQFF

j_gene: TRBJ2-2
d_gene: -
abundance: few
v_gene: TRBV28
CDR3nt: TGTGCCAGCAGTGTAGAAATAGGACATGGGGGGAGTACGAACACCGGGGAGCTGTTTTTT
CDR3aa: CASSVEIGHGGSTNTGELFF

j_gene: TRBJ2-5
d_gene: TRBD1
abundance: few
v_gene: TRBV28
CDR3nt: TGTGCCAGCAGTTACCGGGACAGGGGTTGGGGGACCCAGTACTTC
CDR3aa: CASSYRDRGWGTQYF

j_gene: TRBJ2-7
d_gene: -
abundance: few
v_gene: TRBV6-2/TRBV6-3
CDR3nt: TGTGCCAGCAGCCCGCGGGGGCGTGACGACGAGCAGTACTTC
CDR3aa: CASSPRGRDDEQYF

j_gene: TRBJ1-5
d_gene: TRBD1
abundance: few
v_gene: TRBV6-2/TRBV6-3
CDR3nt: TGTGCCAGCACCACCAGAGGGGGCCTGGGCAATCAGCCCCAGCATTTT
CDR3aa: CASTTRGGLGNQPQHF

j_gene: TRBJ1-1
d_gene: -
abundance: few
v_gene: TRBV11-1
CDR3nt: TGTGCCAGCAGCTTTCAGCTAATGAACACTGAAGCTTTCTTT
CDR3aa: CASSFQLMNTEAFF

j_gene: TRBJ1-2
d_gene: TRBD1
abundance: -
v_gene: TRBV5-1
CDR3nt: TGCGCCAGCAGCTTGACAGGGGAAGGGGCTAACTATGGCTACACCTTC
CDR3aa: CASSLTGEGANYGYTF

j_gene: TRBJ2-1
d_gene: TRBD2
abundance: many
v_gene: TRBV11-3
CDR3nt: TGTGCCAGCAGCTTAGTGTCTGTTAATTTACTAAGCGGGAGAGAAAGGAATGAGCAGTTCTTC
CDR3aa: CASSLVSVNLLSGRERNEQFF

j_gene: TRBJ2-5
d_gene: TRBD2
abundance: -
v_gene: TRBV18
CDR3nt: TGTGCCAGCTCACCACCGCTGACTAGCGGTTACCAAGAGACCCAGTACTTC
CDR3aa: CASSPPLTSGYQETQYF

j_gene: TRBJ1-1
d_gene: -
abundance: few
v_gene: TRBV7-2
CDR3nt: TGTGCCAGCAGCCCAGGGACGGTCTTCTCGACTGAAGCTTTCTTT
CDR3aa: CASSPGTVFSTEAFF

j_gene: TRBJ2-2
d_gene: -
abundance: few
v_gene: TRBV5-1
CDR3nt: TGCGCCAGCAGCCCGGACGGACACACCGGGGAGCTGTTTTTT
CDR3aa: CASSPDGHTGELFF

j_gene: TRBJ1-1
d_gene: -
abundance: many
v_gene: TRBV29-1
CDR3nt: TGCAGCGTTGATAGAACAGGGAGCACTGAAGCTTTCTTT
CDR3aa: CSVDRTGSTEAFF